This T cell receptor beta chain was profiled in a study of T cells in Graves' hyperthyroidism and ophthalmopathy. Study-level points and caveats: In simple terms, a model built on 13 V-J features told ophthalmopathy apart from stable hyperthyroidism. Clonotypes that were expanded in thyroid above 0.001 mostly appeared in blood too.

RNA transcripts gave rise to amplified TCR beta CDR3 regions. RT-PCR in the first round (using the HTBI primer set) targeted the TCR CDR3. From the multiplex PCR reads, TCRdb called clonotypes with MiXCR, one entry per CDR3 protein. The data show some 580,000 distinct CDR3 sequences, about a sixth seen once. After removal of 6 bases from V and 6 bases from J, the junction contained 5 bases not matched to a gene. This CDR3 spans 13 amino acids. Each diagnosis drew on symptoms, thyroxine, TRAb, thyroid ultrasound and orbital computed tomography findings. This clonotype was detected only a few times. The antigen is not known.

The TCR sequence derives from a woman in her thirties or forties with Graves' ophthalmopathy. The chain recombines TRBV12-3 or TRBV12-4 with TRBJ2-5, with 9 bases lining up with TRBD1. The specimen was blood. The CDR3 bases are TGTGCCAGCAGCACAGGGGGCCTAAAGACCCAGTACTTC. Protein product: CASSTGGLKTQYF.